This T cell receptor (beta chain) was captured by sequencing in a study of blood T cell repertoires in COVID-19. This clone was seen just once. V shed 2 bases and J shed 6 bases, with 8 bases lying between them. Per the germline V gene, CDR1 is ENHRY and CDR2 is SYGVKD. This CDR3 comprises 13 residues. Libraries were prepared by immunoSEQ multiplex PCR; TCRdb keeps only in-frame clonotypes and omits some of them. Of 310,000 or so clones in the sample, 85% to 90% were seen once. The sequenced sample consisted of peripheral blood. The chain recombines TRBV10-3 with TRBJ1-5; perhaps TRBD1 as D (5 bases). The sequence came from a man between 65 and 79 years old with acute or convalescent COVID-19. Here the CDR3 DNA reads TGTGCCATCAGTGAGGCAGACAGTCAGCCCCAGCATTTT. It specifies CAISEADSQPQHF.